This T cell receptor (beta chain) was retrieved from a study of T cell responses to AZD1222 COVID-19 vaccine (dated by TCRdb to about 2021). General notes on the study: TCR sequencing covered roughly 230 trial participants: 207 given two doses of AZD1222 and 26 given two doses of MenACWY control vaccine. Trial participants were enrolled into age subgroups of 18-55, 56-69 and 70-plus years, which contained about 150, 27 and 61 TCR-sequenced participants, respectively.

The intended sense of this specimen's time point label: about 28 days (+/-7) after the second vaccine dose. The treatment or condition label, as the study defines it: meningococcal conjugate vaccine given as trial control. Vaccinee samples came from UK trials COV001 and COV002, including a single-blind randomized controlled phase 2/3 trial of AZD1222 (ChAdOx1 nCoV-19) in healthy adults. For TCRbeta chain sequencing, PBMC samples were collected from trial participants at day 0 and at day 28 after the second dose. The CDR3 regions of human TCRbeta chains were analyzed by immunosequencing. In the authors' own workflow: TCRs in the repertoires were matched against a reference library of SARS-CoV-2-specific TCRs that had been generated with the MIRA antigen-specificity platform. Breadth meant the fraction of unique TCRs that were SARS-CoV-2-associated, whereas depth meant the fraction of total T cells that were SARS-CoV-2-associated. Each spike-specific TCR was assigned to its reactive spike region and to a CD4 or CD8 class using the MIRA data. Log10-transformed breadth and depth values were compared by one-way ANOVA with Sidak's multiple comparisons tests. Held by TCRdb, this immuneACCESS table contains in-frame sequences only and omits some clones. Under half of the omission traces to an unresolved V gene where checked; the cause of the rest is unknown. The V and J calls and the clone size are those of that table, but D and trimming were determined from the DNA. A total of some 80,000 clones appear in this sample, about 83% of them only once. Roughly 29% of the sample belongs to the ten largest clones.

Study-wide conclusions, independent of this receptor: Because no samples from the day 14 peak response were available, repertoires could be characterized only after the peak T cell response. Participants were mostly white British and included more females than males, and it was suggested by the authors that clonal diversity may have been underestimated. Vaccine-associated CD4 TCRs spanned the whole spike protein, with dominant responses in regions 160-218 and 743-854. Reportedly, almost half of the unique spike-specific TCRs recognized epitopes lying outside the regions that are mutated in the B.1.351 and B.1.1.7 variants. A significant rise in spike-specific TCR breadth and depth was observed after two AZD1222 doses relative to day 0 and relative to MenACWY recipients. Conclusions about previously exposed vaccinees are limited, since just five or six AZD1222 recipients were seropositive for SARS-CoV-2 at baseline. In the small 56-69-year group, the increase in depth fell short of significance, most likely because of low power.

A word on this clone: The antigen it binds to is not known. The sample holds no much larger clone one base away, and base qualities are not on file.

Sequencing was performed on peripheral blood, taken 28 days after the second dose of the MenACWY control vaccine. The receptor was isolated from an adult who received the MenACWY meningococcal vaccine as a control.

The DNA sequence is TGTGCCAGCAGCTCAGAGGTCGTAGGTTTCAGGGCAGGGAGGCCAGATACGCAGTATTTT. The translation is CASSSEVVGFRAGRPDTQYF. The chain uses TRBV11-2 and TRBJ2-3; TRBD2 could be the D gene, as 6 bases match. The germline V gene yields SGHAT for CDR1 and FQNNGV for CDR2. Trimming removed 4 bases from V and 4 bases from J, leaving 30 bases between the germline ends. From the cysteine through the phenylalanine, the CDR3 covers 20 amino acids. CDR3 DNA is the only sequence kept; it has 60 bases, read in frame from the first base.